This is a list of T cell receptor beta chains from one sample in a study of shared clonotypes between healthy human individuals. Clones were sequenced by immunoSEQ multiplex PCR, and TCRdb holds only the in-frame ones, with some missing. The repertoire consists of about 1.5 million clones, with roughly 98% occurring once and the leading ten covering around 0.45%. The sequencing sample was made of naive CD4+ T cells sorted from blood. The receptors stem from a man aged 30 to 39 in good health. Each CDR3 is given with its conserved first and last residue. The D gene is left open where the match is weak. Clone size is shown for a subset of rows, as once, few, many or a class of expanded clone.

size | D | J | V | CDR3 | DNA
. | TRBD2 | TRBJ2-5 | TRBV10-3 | CAIGLAGGETQYF | TGTGCCATCGGTCTAGCGGGAGGAGAGACCCAGTACTTC
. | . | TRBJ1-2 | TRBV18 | CASSPEQYGYTF | TGTGCCAGCTCACCAGAACAATATGGCTACACCTTC
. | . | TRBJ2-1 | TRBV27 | CASSLGGTYNEQFF | TGTGCCAGCAGTTTAGGAGGGACCTACAATGAGCAGTTCTTC
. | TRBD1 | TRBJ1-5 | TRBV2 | CASSDRQGAQPQHF | TGTGCCAGCAGTGATCGACAGGGGGCCCAGCCCCAGCATTTT
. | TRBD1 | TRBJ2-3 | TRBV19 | CASTLQGASTDTQYF | TGTGCCAGTACCCTACAGGGGGCTAGCACAGATACGCAGTATTTT
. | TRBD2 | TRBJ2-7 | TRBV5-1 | CASSLGLAGLPYEQYF | TGCGCCAGCAGCTTGGGGCTAGCGGGTCTGCCCTACGAGCAGTACTTC
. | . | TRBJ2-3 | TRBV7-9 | CASSSQITDTQYF | TGTGCCAGCAGCTCTCAAATCACAGATACGCAGTATTTT
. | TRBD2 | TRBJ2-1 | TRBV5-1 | CASRRLAGENEQFF | TGCGCCAGCAGGAGACTAGCGGGAGAGAATGAGCAGTTCTTC
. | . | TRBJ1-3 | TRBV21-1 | CASSPGQGQGNTIYF | TGTGCCAGCAGTCCCGGACAGGGGCAGGGAAACACCATATATTTT
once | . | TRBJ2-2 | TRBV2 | CASSRRTANTGELFF | TGTGCCAGCAGTAGGCGGACAGCCAACACCGGGGAGCTGTTTTTT
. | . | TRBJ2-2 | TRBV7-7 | CASSLIVSGELFF | TGTGCTAGCAGCCTAATAGTTAGTGGGGAGCTGTTTTTT
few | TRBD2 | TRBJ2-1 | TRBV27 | CASSFGGSSYNEQFF | TGTGCCAGCAGTTTTGGCGGGAGCTCCTACAATGAGCAGTTCTTC
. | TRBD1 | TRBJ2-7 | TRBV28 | CASSLSGTEAYEQYF | TGTGCCAGCAGTTTATCGGGGACAGAAGCCTACGAGCAGTACTTC
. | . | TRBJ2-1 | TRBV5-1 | CASSLYETRGSYNEQFF | TGCGCCAGCAGCTTGTATGAGACGAGGGGCTCCTACAATGAGCAGTTCTTC
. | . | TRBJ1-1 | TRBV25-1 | CASSAPNTEAFF | TGTGCCAGCAGTGCGCCAAACACTGAAGCTTTCTTT
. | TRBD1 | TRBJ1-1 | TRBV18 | CASSLRTGPNTEAFF | TGTGCCAGCTCACTCCGGACAGGCCCGAACACTGAAGCTTTCTTT
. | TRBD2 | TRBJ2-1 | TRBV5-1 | CASSLETSGYNEQFF | TGCGCCAGCAGCTTGGAGACTAGCGGTTACAATGAGCAGTTCTTC
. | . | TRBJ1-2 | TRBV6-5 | CASSYVTAGANYGYTF | TGTGCCAGCAGTTACGTTACGGCAGGGGCTAACTATGGCTACACCTTC
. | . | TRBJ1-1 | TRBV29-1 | CSGTHDLGAFF | TGCAGCGGGACACATGATTTGGGAGCTTTCTTT
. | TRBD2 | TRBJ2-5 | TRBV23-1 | CASISGTSGSRETQYF | TGCGCCAGCATATCCGGGACTAGCGGGAGTCGTGAGACCCAGTACTTC
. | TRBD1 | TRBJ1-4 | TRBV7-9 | CASSSDRVGEKLFF | TGTGCCAGCAGCTCGGACAGGGTCGGTGAAAAACTGTTTTTT
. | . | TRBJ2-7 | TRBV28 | CASSFSRVEQYF | TGTGCCAGCAGTTTTAGTCGCGTCGAGCAGTACTTC
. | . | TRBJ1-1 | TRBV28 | CASRYTGPNTEAFF | TGTGCCAGCAGATACACCGGGCCGAACACTGAAGCTTTCTTT
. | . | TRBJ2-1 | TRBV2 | CASSGTSSFRYNEQFF | TGTGCCAGCAGTGGGACATCTAGCTTTAGGTACAATGAGCAGTTCTTC
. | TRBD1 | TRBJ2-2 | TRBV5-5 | CASSPRDRAFPGELFF | TGTGCCAGCAGCCCCCGGGACAGAGCCTTCCCCGGGGAGCTGTTTTTT
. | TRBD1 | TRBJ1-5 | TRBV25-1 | CASGTGGQPQHF | TGTGCCAGCGGGACAGGGGGCCAGCCCCAGCATTTT
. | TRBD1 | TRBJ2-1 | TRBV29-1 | CSVVHRGRRNEQFF | TGCAGCGTTGTCCACAGGGGGCGCCGCAATGAGCAGTTCTTC
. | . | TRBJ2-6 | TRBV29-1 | CSVDTLGANVLTF | TGCAGCGTGGACACCCTCGGGGCCAACGTCCTGACTTTC
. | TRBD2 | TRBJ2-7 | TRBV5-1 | CASSFGTSGYYEQYF | TGCGCCAGCAGCTTCGGGACTAGCGGATACTACGAGCAGTACTTC
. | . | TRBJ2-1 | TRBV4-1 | CASSGWIYNEQFF | TGCGCCAGCAGCGGTTGGATCTACAATGAGCAGTTCTTC
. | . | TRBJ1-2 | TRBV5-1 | CASTAAIGGYTF | TGCGCCAGCACTGCGGCTATAGGGGGCTACACCTTC
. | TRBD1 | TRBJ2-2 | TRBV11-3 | CASSWGTENTGELFF | TGTGCCAGCAGCTGGGGGACAGAAAACACCGGGGAGCTGTTTTTT
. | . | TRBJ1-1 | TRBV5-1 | CASSFYSGGAEAFF | TGCGCCAGCAGCTTCTACAGCGGCGGGGCTGAAGCTTTCTTT
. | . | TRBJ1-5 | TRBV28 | CASSPKGRGQPQHF | TGTGCCAGCAGCCCAAAGGGGCGCGGTCAGCCCCAGCATTTT
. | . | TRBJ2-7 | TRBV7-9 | CASVLPRGVSYEQYF | TGTGCCAGCGTGCTTCCGAGGGGGGTCTCCTACGAGCAGTACTTC
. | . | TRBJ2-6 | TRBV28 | CASIRRRDSGANVLTF | TGTGCCAGCATCCGAAGGCGGGACTCTGGGGCCAACGTCCTGACTTTC